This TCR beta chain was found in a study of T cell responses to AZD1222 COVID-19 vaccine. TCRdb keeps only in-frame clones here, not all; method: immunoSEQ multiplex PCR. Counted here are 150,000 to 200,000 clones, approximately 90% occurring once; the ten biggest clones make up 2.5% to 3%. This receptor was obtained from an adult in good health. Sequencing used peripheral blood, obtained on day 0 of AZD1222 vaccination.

CDR3 nucleotides: TGTGCCACCAGTTCGGTCCAGGGAGGCGGCTACACCTTC. The encoded protein is CATSSVQGGGYTF. This chain joins TRBV24-1 and TRBJ1-2; a possible D gene is TRBD1 (5 bases). The CDR3 has 13 amino acids. Per the germline V gene, CDR1 is KGHDR and CDR2 is SFDVKD. V was clipped by 6 bases and J by 8 bases, with 15 bases between them.